These T cell receptor beta chains were read from a single sample in a study of control samples from healthy donors and cancer patients. The assay was immunoSEQ multiplex PCR, and TCRdb's table has in-frame clones only and misses some. In the table there are some 35,000 clones, 80% to 95% of which are singletons. The sequencing input was PBMCs. The receptors were sampled from a man aged 35-49 years with colorectal cancer. The CDR3 runs from the conserved cysteine through the conserved F or W. The D gene is left open where the match is weak. The size entry is marked missing in some rows and otherwise reads once, few, many or a size class.

.,.,TRBV24-1,TRBJ2-1,TGTGCCACCAGTGATTTTGGCTCGTTCGATGGGCAGTTCTTC,CATSDFGSFDGQFF
.,.,TRBV7-3,TRBJ1-1,TGTGCCAGCAGCCTAAATCGTGGGGGTGAAGCTTTCTTT,CASSLNRGGEAFF
.,.,TRBV6-1,TRBJ1-2,TGTGCCAGCACTTTCCGGGACGACTATGGCTACACCTTC,CASTFRDDYGYTF
.,.,TRBV7-9,TRBJ2-3,TGTGCCAGCAGCCCGCTTGCAGATACGCAGTATTTT,CASSPLADTQYF
.,.,TRBV5-1,TRBJ1-1,TGCGCCAGCAGCTTGGCCCTGAACAGCCAGGAAGCTTTCTTT,CASSLALNSQEAFF
.,.,TRBV30,TRBJ1-1,TGTGCCTGGGCGGGGCAGACGAACACTGAAGCTTTCTTT,CAWAGQTNTEAFF
TRBD1,.,TRBV6-2/TRBV6-3,TRBJ1-5,TGTGCCAGCAGTTACGCCGGAGGGGGCAACAATCAGCCCCAGCATTTT,CASSYAGGGNNQPQHF
TRBD2,few,TRBV18,TRBJ2-7,TGTGCCACCGCTCCCCCGACTAGCTTGAGGGAGCAGTACTTC,CATAPPTSLREQYF
.,.,TRBV11-3,TRBJ2-1,TGTGCCAGCAGCAGTCGACAGCTGAACAATGAGCAGTTCTTC,CASSSRQLNNEQFF
TRBD1,few,TRBV18,TRBJ1-1,TGTGCCAGCTCACAACTAGGGACAGGGGGGTTCGACACTGAAGCTTTCTTT,CASSQLGTGGFDTEAFF
.,.,TRBV12-5,TRBJ2-3,TGTGCTAGTGCTCAGGCCACAGATACGCAGTATTTT,CASAQATDTQYF